This T cell receptor (beta chain) derives from a study of blood T cell repertoires in COVID-19. Profiling relied on immunoSEQ multiplex PCR, and the TCRdb table lists in-frame clones only, not all of them. The data show approximately 230,000 clones, with 70% to 90% seen just once and 3% to 3.5% held by the top ten. This clone has just one count. The germline gives CDR1 MDHEN, CDR2 SYDVKM. The CDR3 covers 13 residues. Trimming cost V 1 base and J 3 bases, with 4 bases left between them. The genes are TRBV28 and TRBJ1-5; no reliable D call. The receptor's source is a man between 18 and 35 years old with active or convalescent COVID-19. The sample consisted of peripheral blood. CDR3 sequence: CASSLSLNQPQHF. The CDR3 DNA is TGTGCCAGCAGTTTATCTCTCAATCAGCCCCAGCATTTT.